This T cell receptor beta chain was profiled in a study of spatial heterogeneity in lung cancer (dated by TCRdb to 2018 to 2020). Turning to the overall study: More beta-chain than alpha-chain transcripts were consistently detected, likely reflecting higher beta-chain transcript abundance. Nonsynonymous mutation counts, determined by whole-exome sequencing of tumor tissue, were related to features of the TCR repertoire. The study quantitatively compared TCR alpha and beta repertoires across multiple tumor regions, matched nontumor lung and blood in non-small cell lung cancer. Both alpha and beta chains were TCR-sequenced in approximately 220 tumor regions, fewer than 80 matched nontumor lung samples and around 50 PBMC samples obtained at surgery. In the raw uncorrected reads, each unique combination of TCR and UMI appeared on average more than ten times.

General conclusions and limits of the study: Confirming at a functional level the hypothesis that regional TCRs recognize regional mutations was considered to require additional single-cell paired TCR alpha and beta sequencing.

According to the study, the label for this sample's time point signals: sample taken at primary tumor resection. The donors were about 65 patients from the lung TRACERx cohort who had early-stage, untreated non-small cell lung cancer. TCR sequencing used whole RNA extracted from tumor and nontumor lung tissue, or from cryopreserved PBMC samples, without cell sorting. Only patients for whom sufficient RNA was available from at least two tumor regions were selected for TCR sequencing. Before selection, tumor and adjacent nontumor lung specimens were reviewed by a lung pathologist. Within its sample, this clonotype is medium-sized (0.01 to 0.1%). Its recognized antigen is unknown. No base quality values were provided; no much bigger clone lies one nucleotide off. Library preparation used 5' RACE. Sequenced on a NextSeq 500. To allow correction of PCR and sequencing errors, the TCR library protocol tagged every TCR cDNA molecule with a unique molecular identifier. On the study's bioinformatics: TCR identification, UMI-based error correction and CDR3 extraction were performed with Decombinator tools. Expanded TCRs were defined as those above a frequency of 2 per 1,000, corresponding to the top 1% of the tumor frequency distribution. Rényi diversity was computed with the R vegan package after subsampling each repertoire 100 times to 5,000 TCRs. CDR3 similarity networks were built from amino acid triplet string-kernel similarity, with CDR3s being connected when pairwise similarity was above 0.82. TCRdb itself trimmed the public reads at Q25 with fastp, ran MiXCR and retained productive beta chains. Entries are consolidated by CDR3 protein sequence, retaining the most common genes and DNA. TCRdb, not the original authors, processed these V and J calls. The table for this sample lists about 3,000 distinct CDR3 sequences; around 8% of them were counted only once. The ten largest make up about 20% of the sample.

This clonotype originated in a male donor with early-stage non-small cell lung cancer. The specimen comprised normal lung tissue next to the tumor, sampled at surgery.

The CDR3 reads CAIPGSRSYNEQFF. The DNA sequence is as follows: TGTGCCATCCCTGGGAGCCGCTCCTACAATGAGCAGTTCTTC. The receptor chain draws on TRBV2 and TRBJ2-1; TRBD2 is perhaps the D gene, given 5 matching bases. The germline V gene yields SNHLY for CDR1 and FYNNEI for CDR2. Trimming at the junction amounts to 10 bases on V and 0 bases on J, and the germline ends lie 13 bases apart. Reading from cysteine to phenylalanine, the CDR3 counts 14 amino acids. The read is trimmed to its CDR3 DNA, 42 bases read in frame from base 1.